The 23 T cell receptor beta chains below all came from one sample that was sequenced in a study of blood T cells in healthy people across ages. Next came a second PCR, run for roughly 6 to 11 cycles, which used a sample-barcoded 5' primer along with a J-beta primer mix. Using its own MiXCR run on the 5' RACE reads, TCRdb lists one record per CDR3 protein. The sample gives 1.5 million to 2 million distinct CDR3 sequences, roughly 52% of which show up once; roughly 2% is in the top ten. The sample taken for sequencing was blood. These receptors came from a woman aged 35 to 49 in good health.

The V and J genes are TRBV7-2 and TRBJ1-2; the match to TRBD1 covers 7 bases. Per the germline V gene, CDR1 is SGHTA and CDR2 is FQGNSA. V lost 2 bases, J lost 2 bases, and 2 bases stayed unmatched. The CDR3 loop spans 14 amino acids. This chain's CDR3 is CASSLPRGNYGYTF. In nucleotides, the CDR3 is TGTGCCAGCAGCTTACCCAGGGGGAACTATGGCTACACCTTC. Combining the CDR3 with reference TRBV7-2 and TRBJ1-2 gives the whole variable domain GAGVSQSPSNKVTEKGKDVELRCDPISGHTALYWYRQSLGQGLEFLIYFQGNSAPDKSGLPSDRFSAERTGGSVSTLTIQRTQQEDSAVYLCASSLPRGNYGYTFGSGTRLTVV.

V and J are TRBV9 and TRBJ1-5; tentative D call: TRBD1 (5 bases). Germline V gene sequence: CDR1 SGDLS, CDR2 YYNGEE. The V end was cut by 0 bases, the J end by 1 base, with 11 bases between. The length of the CDR3 is 16 residues. The CDR3 is CASSVGGGESNQPQHF. In DNA form, the CDR3 reads TGTGCCAGCAGCGTAGGTGGAGGGGAGAGCAATCAGCCCCAGCATTTT. Variable domain in full (rest from reference TRBV9 and TRBJ1-5): DSGVTQTPKHLITATGQRVTLRCSPRSGDLSVYWYQQSLDQGLQFLIQYYNGEERAKGNILERFSAQQFPDLHSELNLSSLELGDSALYFCASSVGGGESNQPQHFGDGTRLSIL.

This clonotype has just one count. The chain links TRBV6-2 or TRBV6-3 to TRBJ1-1; possible D gene TRBD1, 5 bases. Trimming took off 4 bases at V and 1 base at J, with 16 bases between the two ends. The germline V gene encodes CDR1 MNHEY and CDR2 SVGEGT. The CDR3 runs 16 residues. The CDR3 region has the DNA TGTGCCAGCAGTTCCCAATGGGGCCGCTCGAACACTGAAGCTTTCTTT. It is translated as CASSSQWGRSNTEAFF.

The chain combines TRBV5-1 with TRBJ2-4; D might be TRBD1 (5 bases). Germline V gene sequence: CDR1 SGHRS, CDR2 YFSETQ. Trimming left V 1 base short and J 5 bases short, with 13 bases between. The CDR3 runs to 15 residues. The CDR3 DNA sequence: TGCGCCAGCAGCTTGACGGACACCACTCAAAACATTCAGTACTTC. Protein product: CASSLTDTTQNIQYF.

This clonotype was seen a few times. The chain employs TRBV20-1 and TRBJ1-2, with 9 bases lining up with TRBD1. The CDR3 has 16 residues. CDR1 is DFQATT, CDR2 SNEGSKA, per germline (reference sequence). The V segment lost 6 bases and the J segment 4 bases; nucleotides outside the gene matches: 15. The CDR3 loop reads CSARTSGTGRIYGYTF. The CDR3 bases are TGCAGTGCGCGAACTTCCGGGACAGGGAGAATCTATGGCTACACCTTC.

This rearrangement joins TRBV2 to TRBJ1-1, with 8 bases that match TRBD1. This CDR3 contains 14 residues. The V gene end was trimmed by 6 bases and the J gene end by 1 base; junction bases not matched to a gene: 4. Germline V gene lookup returns CDR1 SNHLY and CDR2 FYNNEI. The CDR3 is CASRDGQGNTEAFF. The CDR3, as DNA: TGTGCCAGCAGGGATGGACAGGGGAACACTGAAGCTTTCTTT.

The chain joins TRBV2 to TRBJ1-2; D perhaps matches TRBD1 (6 bases). In germline, CDR1 is SNHLY, CDR2 FYNNEI. There are 14 residues in the CDR3. V shed 5 bases and J shed 5 bases, with 15 bases lying between them. The chain's CDR3 is CASSTTGSRYGYTF. The DNA of the CDR3 is TGTGCCAGCAGTACCACAGGGTCGCGATATGGCTACACCTTC.

The rearrangement links TRBV10-1 to TRBJ1-2, with unresolved D. The CDR3 runs to 12 residues. With 7 bases removed from V and 2 bases from J, the gap between germline ends came to 8 bases. CDR1 and CDR2 from the germline V gene are WNHNN and SYGVQD (reference sequence). This CDR3 is CASNPGNYGYTF. Written as DNA, the CDR3 is TGCGCCAGCAACCCGGGGAACTATGGCTACACCTTC.

This clonotype was seen a few times. The genes are TRBV20-1 and TRBJ1-1; 12 nucleotides match TRBD1. The germline V gene encodes CDR1 DFQATT and CDR2 SNEGSKA (reference sequence). The CDR3 length is 13 residues. J lost 5 bases, V lost 7 bases, and 5 bases had no gene match. The CDR3 coding sequence is TGCAGTGTTAGGGACAGGGGGCGGACTGAAGCTTTCTTT. As protein: CSVRDRGRTEAFF.

The chain uses TRBV4-1 and TRBJ2-3; D may correspond to TRBD1 or TRBD2 (6 bases each). The length of the CDR3 is 14 residues. Trimming stripped 3 bases from V and 5 bases from J, with 12 bases between. Germline CDR1 and CDR2: MGHRA and YSYEKL. In DNA form, the CDR3 reads TGCGCCAGCAGCCATGGTGGGGGGCAAGATACGCAGTATTTT. This encodes CASSHGGGQDTQYF.

The CDR3 loop is CASSPASWGNEQFF. Written as DNA, the CDR3 is TGTGCCAGCAGTCCAGCCAGTTGGGGCAATGAGCAGTTCTTC. V and J are TRBV27 and TRBJ2-1; D not certain. The germline V gene encodes CDR1 MNHEY and CDR2 SMNVEV (reference sequence). Between the trimmed V and J ends, which lost 5 bases and 6 bases, there was a span of 14 bases. The CDR3 is 14 residues long.

This chain links TRBV7-2 with TRBJ2-1; TRBD2 aligns across 9 bases. The CDR3 covers 15 residues. Germline V CDR1 and CDR2: SGHTA, FQGNSA. Trimming took 5 bases from V and 7 from J; bases not matched to a gene: 9. Here the CDR3 DNA reads TGTGCCAGCAGCCCGCCGGGACTAGCTATGAATGAGCAGTTCTTC. Protein: CASSPPGLAMNEQFF.

This clonotype has a handful of counts. This chain joins TRBV6-1 and TRBJ2-7; D gene ambiguous. Germline-derived CDR1 and CDR2 are MNHNS and SASEGT. This CDR3 is built from 13 residues. With 1 base removed from V and 6 bases from J, the gap between germline ends came to 10 bases. In nucleotides, the CDR3 is TGTGCCAGCAGTGAAGTTGGGCTGCTCGAGCAGTACTTC. Its protein product is CASSEVGLLEQYF.

In this sample, this clonotype turned up once. The CDR3 DNA follows: TGTGCCAGCAGCCTCAAGACAGGGCCCTCCTACAATGAGCAGTTCTTC. Protein: CASSLKTGPSYNEQFF. The chain uses TRBV7-9 and TRBJ2-1; TRBD1 matches 7 bases. Per germline, CDR1 SEHNR and CDR2 FQNEAQ (reference sequence). The CDR3 loop spans 16 amino acids. V lost 5 bases to trimming and J lost 0 bases; unmatched junction nucleotides: 7. The whole variable domain, filled in from reference TRBV7-9 and TRBJ2-1, reads DTGVSQNPRHKITKRGQNVTFRCDPISEHNRLYWYRQTLGQGPEFLTYFQNEAQLEKSRLLSDRFSAERPKGSFSTLEIQRTEQGDSAMYLCASSLKTGPSYNEQFFGPGTRLTVL.

The chain joins TRBV20-1 to TRBJ2-7; the D gene is possibly TRBD1 (6 bases). The CDR3 has 16 residues. The V gene lost 0 bases and the J gene lost 7 bases, with 22 bases spanning the gap. Germline CDR1 is DFQATT and CDR2 is SNEGSKA (reference sequence). CDR3 residues: CSARDRGQITYNEQYF. DNA for the CDR3: TGCAGTGCTAGAGATCGAGGACAGATAACCTACAATGAGCAGTACTTC.

As for this clonotype: A read error may be the cause here, since a much bigger clone is one base away. The rearrangement links TRBV6-2 or TRBV6-3 to TRBJ2-3, with TRBD1 identical over 9 bases. Unmatched junction bases numbered 10, after V lost 4 bases and J lost 2 bases. Germline V CDR1 and CDR2: MNHEY, SVGEGT. This CDR3 spans 17 amino acids. CDR3 amino acids: CASSFRTGELNTDTQYF. CDR3 bases: TGTGCCAGCAGTTTTCGGACAGGGGAACTTAACACAGATACGCAGTATTTT.

The chain carries TRBV20-1 and TRBJ2-6; perhaps TRBD1 as D (6 bases). The CDR3 loop spans 15 amino acids. From germline, CDR1 is DFQATT and CDR2 SNEGSKA (reference sequence). V shed 1 base and J shed 4 bases, with 11 bases lying between them. CDR3 nucleotides: TGCAGTGCTAGAGGATGGGGGCTCGGGGCCAACGTCCTGACTTTC. The encoded protein is CSARGWGLGANVLTF.

The chain combines TRBV28 with TRBJ2-5, with 9 bases that match TRBD1. This CDR3 has 17 residues. V lost 3 bases, J lost 0 bases, and 8 bases stayed unmatched. Germline assignment: CDR1 MDHEN and CDR2 SYDVKM. The CDR3 sequence: CASSFLGQGSYQETQYF. In DNA, the CDR3 is TGTGCCAGCAGTTTCCTTGGACAGGGGAGTTACCAAGAGACCCAGTACTTC.

This clonotype was recorded a few times. Since a much larger clone is just one base distant, this may be a read error. The V call is TRBV3-1, the J call TRBJ1-6, with 7 positions matching TRBD1. The CDR3 has 14 residues. Germline values: CDR1 LGHDT, CDR2 YNNKEL (reference sequence). The CDR3 coding sequence is TGTGCCAGCAGCCATGGACAGGCGTATTCACCCCCCCACTTT. As protein: CASSHGQAYSPPHF. Combining the CDR3 with reference TRBV3-1 and TRBJ1-6 gives the whole variable domain DTAVSQTPKYLVTQMGNDKSIKCEQNLGHDTMYWYKQDSKKFLKIMFSYNNKELIINETVPNRFSPKSPDKAHLNLHINSLELGDSAVYFCASSHGQAYSPPHFGNGTRLTVT.

The chain carries TRBV5-8 and TRBJ2-7, with D perhaps TRBD1 (6 bases). The last part of the DNA fits TRBJ2-4 better; the J call may be wrong. Germline V gene data show CDR1 as SGHTS and CDR2 as YDEGEE. This CDR3 comprises 13 residues. Here the CDR3 DNA reads TGTGCCAGCAGAGTACAGGGTCTGAACATTCAGTACTTC. Translated, it gives CASRVQGLNIQYF.

V usage is TRBV27 and J usage is TRBJ2-5; D is possibly TRBD1 (5 bases). The DNA end favors TRBJ2-7, so the J call may be wrong. The CDR3 contains 14 residues. CDR1 is MNHEY, CDR2 SMNVEV, per germline (reference sequence). CDR3 protein: CASTPRVGSYEQYF. The CDR3 coding sequence is TGTGCCAGCACCCCCAGGGTGGGATCCTACGAGCAGTACTTC.

The V call is TRBV3-1, the J call TRBJ1-3, with a weak D call TRBD1 (6 bases). Trimming removed 4 bases at V and 1 base at J, with 17 bases between. Germline-derived CDR1 and CDR2 are LGHDT and YNNKEL (reference sequence). CDR3 size: 17 residues. The CDR3 loop reads CASSRSPDRGSGNTIYF. The CDR3 coding sequence is TGTGCCAGCAGCCGATCCCCGGACAGAGGTTCTGGAAACACCATATATTTT.

This sequence joins TRBV14 and TRBJ2-7; D ambiguous. CDR1 SGHDN and CDR2 FVKESK come from the germline V gene. V was clipped by 1 base and J by 7 bases, with 8 bases between them. This CDR3 is built from 12 residues. The DNA of the CDR3 is TGTGCCAGCAGCCAAGTCGGGCCAGAGCAGTACTTC. Protein sequence: CASSQVGPEQYF.